This T cell receptor (beta chain) was sequenced for a study of resident and recirculating memory T cells in vitiligo. Study-level background: Shave-biopsy epidermis from lesional and nonlesional skin was sequenced alongside PBMCs. Points from the study as a whole: Non-conserved TCRs across sites and patients suggested distinct clones per lesion.

Produced via immunoSEQ multiplex PCR; TCRdb's table is partial and in-frame only. Here the sample spans 55,000 to 75,000 clones, 90% to 95% being singletons. Points on this clone: Its specificity is not known.

No vitiligo treatment was given during the prior three months. Germline V CDR1 and CDR2: MNHEY, SVGAGI. This CDR3 contains 15 residues. Trimming shortened V by 4 bases and J by 4 bases, and 14 bases separated the two germline ends. The sample taken for sequencing was blood. V gene TRBV6-5 combines with J gene TRBJ1-3; possibly TRBD1 for D (6 bases). This clonotype originated in a male donor with vitiligo. The CDR3 spells CASSSTGLWGNTIYF. The CDR3 DNA follows: TGTGCCAGCAGTTCCACAGGGCTTTGGGGAAACACCATATATTTT.